What follows are 17 T cell receptor beta chains derived from one specimen sequenced in a study of blood T cell repertoires in COVID-19 (dated by TCRdb to 2018 to 2021). The library was made by the immunoSEQ multiplex PCR assay. What TCRdb holds here is the immuneACCESS table cut down to in-frame rearrangements. Part of the clones is not present; checked against another copy, under half of the missing clones reflect an unresolved V gene, and the others are unexplained. Recorded for this sample are 270,000 or so clones; about 90% of them occurred a single time. Clones ranked in the top ten supply approximately 4% of the sample. Sample: PBMCs or T cells enriched from blood (not recorded which). These receptors were collected from a woman aged 30 to 39 with acute COVID-19.

This clone occurred once. The chain has TRBV6-1 and TRBJ2-1; D not resolved. Trimming removed 1 base from V and 6 bases from J, with 7 bases in between. Germline V CDR1 and CDR2: MNHNS, SASEGT. The CDR3 consists of 13 residues. The CDR3 protein is CASSEVSPNEQFF. The DNA of the CDR3 is TGTGCCAGCAGTGAAGTTAGCCCCAATGAGCAGTTCTTC.

This rearrangement joins TRBV3-1 (or the pseudogene TRBV3-2) to TRBJ2-7, with TRBD2 identical over 9 bases. Germline lookup yields CDR1 LGHDT and CDR2 YNNKEL (reference sequence). V lost 0 bases to trimming and J lost 1 base; unmatched junction nucleotides: 7. The CDR3 is 17 amino acids. CDR3 residues: CASSQEGGLADSYEQYF. CDR3 nucleotides: TGTGCCAGCAGCCAAGAGGGGGGACTAGCAGATTCCTACGAGCAGTACTTC.

V and J are TRBV6-5 and TRBJ2-7; TRBD2 agrees at 10 bases. This CDR3 has 14 amino acids. CDR1 MNHEY and CDR2 SVGAGI come from the germline V gene. Trimming at V came to 4 bases and at J to 5 bases, leaving 5 bases not matched to a gene. Written as DNA, the CDR3 is TGTGCCAGCAGTTCGTTAGCGGGAGGCCACGAGCAGTACTTC. Translated: CASSSLAGGHEQYF.

J is TRBJ1-5 and V is TRBV5-5; 11 bases agree with TRBD1. In germline, CDR1 is SGHKS, CDR2 YYEKEE (reference sequence). Trimming took 1 base from V and 0 from J; bases not matched to a gene: 9. CDR3 size: 19 residues. CDR3 nucleotides: TGTGCCAGCAGCTTGCACTCTGGACAGGGGGCTCATAGCAATCAGCCCCAGCATTTT. Protein product: CASSLHSGQGAHSNQPQHF. Variable domain in full (rest from reference TRBV5-5 and TRBJ1-5): DAGVTQSPTHLIKTRGQQVTLRCSPISGHKSVSWYQQVLGQGPQFIFQYYEKEERGRGNFPDRFSARQFPNYSSELNVNALLLGDSALYLCASSLHSGQGAHSNQPQHFGDGTRLSIL.

The V call is TRBV5-1, the J call TRBJ2-4; TRBD1 agrees at 10 bases. Trimming at V came to 0 bases and at J to 1 base, leaving 1 base not matched to a gene. Germline V gene lookup returns CDR1 SGHRS and CDR2 YFSETQ. This CDR3 contains 16 residues. In DNA form, the CDR3 reads TGCGCCAGCAGCTTGGGACAGGGGGCGGCCAAAAACATTCAGTACTTC. This translates into CASSLGQGAAKNIQYF.

Only one count was recorded for this clone. This chain joins TRBV29-1 and TRBJ1-1; D unclear. CDR3 size: 12 residues. V shed 2 bases and J shed 5 bases, with 9 bases lying between them. Germline V lookup: CDR1 SQVTM, CDR2 ANQGSEA. Here the CDR3 DNA reads TGCAGCGTTGAACACGGAGAGACTGAAGCTTTCTTT. Amino acid sequence: CSVEHGETEAFF.

The chain joins TRBV19 to TRBJ2-1; 15 bases map to TRBD2. Trimming at V came to 8 bases and at J to 0 bases, leaving 8 bases not matched to a gene. In germline, CDR1 is LNHDA, CDR2 SQIVND (reference sequence). The CDR3 runs 18 residues. The CDR3 DNA sequence: TGTGCCAGTTCGGCGGGACTAGCGGGAGGATCCTCCTACAATGAGCAGTTCTTC. It yields the protein CASSAGLAGGSSYNEQFF. The full variable domain, its missing parts supplied by reference TRBV19 and TRBJ2-1, is DGGITQSPKYLFRKEGQNVTLSCEQNLNHDAMYWYRQDPGQGLRLIYYSQIVNDFQKGDIAEGYSVSREKKESFPLTVTSAQKNPTAFYLCASSAGLAGGSSYNEQFFGPGTRLTVL.

This chain connects TRBV12-3 or TRBV12-4 to TRBJ2-7; 8 positions match TRBD2. V trimming: 7 bases; J trimming: 5 bases; junction bases outside the gene matches: 4. This CDR3 contains 12 residues. The CDR3 DNA reads TGTGCCAGCAACCCGGGAGGGAACGAGCAGTACTTC. Protein sequence: CASNPGGNEQYF.

The chain is built from TRBV11-3 and TRBJ1-1; no clear D. The CDR3 length is 14 residues. CDR1 and CDR2 from the germline V gene are SGHNT and YENEEA. Trimming stripped 0 bases from V and 1 base from J, with 6 bases between. CDR3 region: CASSLDAENTEAFF. The CDR3 nucleotides read TGTGCCAGCAGCTTAGATGCAGAGAACACTGAAGCTTTCTTT.

V gene TRBV11-2 combines with J gene TRBJ2-2, with 8 bases matching TRBD2. Unmatched junction bases numbered 2, after V lost 1 base and J lost 7 bases. The germline gives CDR1 SGHAT, CDR2 FQNNGV. This CDR3 contains 14 residues. The chain's CDR3 is CASSLALAGGELFF. Here the CDR3 DNA reads TGTGCCAGCAGCTTAGCCCTAGCGGGCGGGGAGCTGTTTTTT.

The chain recombines TRBV9 with TRBJ2-2; the D gene is possibly TRBD1 (6 bases). The CDR3 extends over 20 amino acids. Germline assignment: CDR1 SGDLS and CDR2 YYNGEE. V was cut by 0 bases and J by 0 bases, with 21 bases left in between. DNA for the CDR3: TGTGCCAGCAGCGTAGCGGTGACAGGCTCCCTCTTTGCGAACACCGGGGAGCTGTTTTTT. Translated: CASSVAVTGSLFANTGELFF.

This rearrangement joins TRBV5-1 to TRBJ2-2, with 12 bases fitting TRBD2. Per the germline V gene, CDR1 is SGHRS and CDR2 is YFSETQ. The CDR3 has 17 residues. With 4 bases clipped from V and 1 base from J, the junction kept 5 bases outside the gene matches. The CDR3 spells CASSNGTSGQNTGELFF. As DNA, the CDR3 is TGCGCCAGCAGCAACGGGACTAGCGGGCAGAACACCGGGGAGCTGTTTTTT.

The genes are TRBV15 and TRBJ1-3, with TRBD1 as a possible D gene (5 bases). The CDR3 contains 15 residues. Trimming shortened V by 0 bases and J by 6 bases, and 12 bases separated the two germline ends. Germline V gene lookup returns CDR1 LNHNV and CDR2 YYDKDF (reference sequence). The CDR3 reads CATSRDPAGKNTIYF. The CDR3 nucleotides read TGTGCCACCAGCAGAGATCCTGCAGGGAAAAACACCATATATTTT.

This chain uses TRBV15 with TRBJ1-5, with a weak D call TRBD1 (6 bases). V was trimmed by 1 base and J by 0 bases, leaving 10 bases between them. This CDR3 spans 16 amino acids. Germline loops: CDR1 LNHNV, CDR2 YYDKDF (reference sequence). The CDR3 DNA is TGTGCCACCAGCAGAGGAAACAGGGTTAGCAATCAGCCCCAGCATTTT. Its protein product is CATSRGNRVSNQPQHF.

The V call is TRBV28, the J call TRBJ1-2, with D maybe TRBD1 (5 bases). Trimming removed 7 bases at V and 4 bases at J, with 16 bases between. The germline CDR1 and CDR2 sequences are MDHEN and SYDVKM. The CDR3 is made up of 14 amino acids. The CDR3 loop reads CASIPLGGVYGYTF. CDR3 nucleotides: TGTGCCAGCATTCCCCTCGGGGGGGTCTATGGCTACACCTTC.

This clone was seen once. The rearrangement uses TRBV28 and TRBJ2-7; 8 bases map to TRBD1. The length of the CDR3 is 15 residues. The trim removed 4 bases at V and 2 bases at J, leaving 7 bases unmatched. In germline, CDR1 is MDHEN, CDR2 SYDVKM. CDR3 nucleotide sequence: TGTGCCAGCAGTTCCTACCGACAGGGGACCTACGAGCAGTACTTC. This translates into CASSSYRQGTYEQYF. The variable domain in full, completed from reference TRBV28 and TRBJ2-7, reads DVKVTQSSRYLVKRTGEKVFLECVQDMDHENMFWYRQDPGLGLRLIYFSYDVKMKEKGDIPEGYSVSREKKERFSLILESASTNQTSMYLCASSSYRQGTYEQYFGPGTRLTVT.

This chain connects TRBV5-4 to TRBJ2-1; 14 bases align to TRBD2. CDR3 length: 19 amino acids. Germline loops: CDR1 SGHNT, CDR2 YYREEE (reference sequence). With V trimmed by 4 bases and J by 0 bases, 9 bases remained unmatched. CDR3 sequence: CASSRGTSGSVSSYNEQFF. As DNA, the CDR3 is TGTGCCAGCAGCCGAGGGACTAGCGGGAGTGTCAGCTCCTACAATGAGCAGTTCTTC. The whole variable domain, filled in from reference TRBV5-4 and TRBJ2-1, reads ETGVTQSPTHLIKTRGQQVTLRCSSQSGHNTVSWYQQALGQGPQFIFQYYREEENGRGNFPPRFSGLQFPNYSSELNVNALELDDSALYLCASSRGTSGSVSSYNEQFFGPGTRLTVL.